A single sample is the source of the 22 T cell receptor beta chains below, sequenced in a study of response to subunit inactivated influenza vaccine. TCRdb analysed the RT-PCR reads with MiXCR anew, one entry per CDR3 protein. The sample contains roughly 630,000 distinct CDR3 sequences, roughly 15% of which appear only once. Sequences were derived from PBMCs from blood, sampled around 15 days before vaccination. All receptors derive from a man over 45 who received an inactivated influenza vaccine.

The chain employs TRBV12-3 or TRBV12-4 and TRBJ2-3, with 12 bases lining up with TRBD2. The CDR3 consists of 14 residues. J gave up 5 bases and V 6 bases, and 3 bases lay outside the gene matches. CDR3 in amino acids: CASSRTSGEDTQYF. Written as DNA, the CDR3 is TGTGCCAGCAGCAGGACTAGCGGGGAAGATACGCAGTATTTT.

There are a few counts of this clonotype. The CDR3 loop reads CASSLGAGFYQPQHF. DNA of the CDR3: TGTGCCAGCAGCTTAGGGGCCGGCTTTTATCAGCCCCAGCATTTT. This sequence joins TRBV7-8 and TRBJ1-5; D is uncertain. V was shortened by 1 base and J by 5 bases, with 12 bases between the two germline ends. There are 15 residues in the CDR3. Germline CDR1 is SGHVS and CDR2 is FQNEAQ. The full variable domain, in which reference TRBV7-8 and TRBJ1-5 provide the parts outside the CDR3, is GAGVSQSPRYKVAKRGQDVALRCDPISGHVSLFWYQQALGQGPEFLTYFQNEAQLDKSGLPSDRFFAERPEGSVSTLKIQRTQQEDSAVYLCASSLGAGFYQPQHFGDGTRLSIL.

The rearrangement uses TRBV7-9 and TRBJ1-5; D unresolved. V was trimmed by 0 bases and J by 1 base, leaving 13 bases between them. Germline CDR1 and CDR2: SEHNR and FQNEAQ (reference sequence). The CDR3 is 17 residues long. CDR3 sequence reads: CASSLAGQDLSNQPQHF. The CDR3 coding sequence is TGTGCCAGCAGCTTAGCGGGTCAGGACCTAAGCAATCAGCCCCAGCATTTT.

V gene TRBV28 combines with J gene TRBJ1-6; possible D gene TRBD1, 6 bases. The CDR3 length is 15 residues. The germline V gene has CDR1 MDHEN and CDR2 SYDVKM. Trimming shortened V by 4 bases and J by 2 bases, and 9 bases separated the two germline ends. CDR3 in amino acids: CASSSTGTYNSPLHF. CDR3 bases: TGTGCCAGCAGTTCAACAGGGACCTATAATTCACCCCTCCACTTT.

This clonotype was detected a few times. V is TRBV19 and J is TRBJ2-3; D unclear. Germline CDR1 LNHDA, CDR2 SQIVND (reference sequence). Deletions cut 5 bases from V and 0 bases from J, with 12 bases between. CDR3 length: 15 amino acids. The CDR3 nucleotides read TGTGCCAGTAGTTGGCAGGCCATTAGCACAGATACGCAGTATTTT. It yields the protein CASSWQAISTDTQYF.

The sample holds many counts of this clonotype. V and J are TRBV7-9 and TRBJ2-1, with 8 bases fitting TRBD1. V lost 4 bases, J lost 10 bases, and 9 bases stayed unmatched. The germline gives CDR1 SEHNR, CDR2 FQNEAQ (reference sequence). This CDR3 has 14 amino acids. The CDR3 sequence is CASSSYGTGGEQFF. In DNA form, the CDR3 reads TGTGCCAGCAGCTCGTACGGGACAGGAGGGGAGCAGTTCTTC.

The J gene is TRBJ2-7, the V gene TRBV7-6; 10 bases fit TRBD1. The CDR3 is 17 amino acids. Germline assignment: CDR1 SGHVS and CDR2 FNYEAQ. V gave up 3 bases and J gave up 6 bases; unmatched junction bases: 14. CDR3 sequence reads: CASSFSPGDRGGSEQYF. The CDR3 DNA is TGTGCCAGCAGCTTTAGTCCCGGGGACAGGGGCGGCTCCGAGCAGTACTTC. The variable domain in full, with the rest retrieved from reference TRBV7-6 and TRBJ2-7, is GAGVSQSPRYKVTKRGQDVALRCDPISGHVSLYWYRQALGQGPEFLTYFNYEAQQDKSGLPNDRFSAERPEGSISTLTIQRTEQRDSAMYRCASSFSPGDRGGSEQYFGPGTRLTVT.

This clonotype has just a few counts. The chain employs TRBV2 and TRBJ2-1; TRBD2 might be the D (6 bases). CDR1 SNHLY and CDR2 FYNNEI come from the germline V gene. Trimming cost V 8 bases and J 3 bases, with 14 bases left between them. CDR3 length: 14 residues. For the CDR3, the DNA is TGTGCCAGCCGGAGGGAGGAGCTCTACAATGAGCAGTTCTTC. Its protein product is CASRREELYNEQFF.

This clonotype was seen a few times. The chain links TRBV7-9 to TRBJ2-7, with 8 positions matching TRBD2. The V and J ends lost 2 bases and 2 bases, in that order; junction bases with no gene match: 5. Germline V lookup: CDR1 SEHNR, CDR2 FQNEAQ (reference sequence). The CDR3 runs 15 residues. The chain's CDR3 is CASSLIGGATYEQYF. In DNA, the CDR3 is TGTGCCAGCAGCTTAATCGGGGGGGCGACCTACGAGCAGTACTTC. The entire variable domain, with the rest obtained from reference TRBV7-9 and TRBJ2-7, is as follows: DTGVSQNPRHKITKRGQNVTFRCDPISEHNRLYWYRQTLGQGPEFLTYFQNEAQLEKSRLLSDRFSAERPKGSFSTLEIQRTEQGDSAMYLCASSLIGGATYEQYFGPGTRLTVT.

The V call is TRBV7-9, the J call TRBJ1-1; D uncertain. The CDR3 loop spans 15 amino acids. Trimming took off 6 bases at V and 1 base at J, with 15 bases between the two ends. The germline gives CDR1 SEHNR, CDR2 FQNEAQ (reference sequence). CDR3 region: CASRFVGVKNTEAFF. CDR3 DNA sequence: TGTGCCAGCAGATTCGTCGGGGTTAAGAACACTGAAGCTTTCTTT.

The chain uses TRBV29-1 and TRBJ2-3; 9 nucleotides match TRBD1. The V and J ends lost 6 bases and 4 bases, in that order; junction bases with no gene match: 8. The CDR3 loop spans 14 amino acids. Germline lookup yields CDR1 SQVTM and CDR2 ANQGSEA. The CDR3 spells CSVGQGGRADTQYF. The CDR3 coding sequence is TGCAGCGTGGGACAGGGAGGGAGGGCAGATACGCAGTATTTT.

The chain uses TRBV2 and TRBJ2-3, with 10 bases that match TRBD1. The CDR3 is made up of 19 amino acids. V lost 6 bases and J lost 2; bases outside the gene matches: 17. Germline V CDR1 and CDR2: SNHLY, FYNNEI. The CDR3 loop is CASSRTGGISGAHTDTQYF. The CDR3 DNA is TGTGCCAGCAGCAGGACAGGGGGAATAAGCGGGGCTCACACAGATACGCAGTATTTT.

This clonotype was detected only a few times. The chain links TRBV7-2 to TRBJ1-2; 8 bases are a match to TRBD1. Germline lookup yields CDR1 SGHTA and CDR2 FQGNSA. V shed 5 bases and J 8 bases; nucleotides not matched to a gene: 13. This CDR3 has 15 residues. The CDR3 bases are TGTGCCAGCAGCCCACCTCCCCGGACAGGGAACGGCTACACCTTC. Its translation is CASSPPPRTGNGYTF.

This clonotype was counted only a few times. This chain connects TRBV7-9 to TRBJ2-1, with D perhaps TRBD2 (6 bases). This CDR3 contains 15 residues. Germline CDR1 SEHNR, CDR2 FQNEAQ (reference sequence). The V end lost 5 bases, the J end lost 9 bases, and 20 bases lay between the germline ends. CDR3 sequence (DNA): TGTGCCAGCAGCACCCTGCGGGGTAGTTGGGGTGAGCAGTTCTTC. It translates to CASSTLRGSWGEQFF.

This chain links TRBV11-2 with TRBJ2-7; D possibly uses TRBD1 or TRBD2 (5 bases each). With 3 bases removed from V and 9 bases from J, the gap between germline ends came to 12 bases. This CDR3 has 12 amino acids. CDR1 and CDR2 from the germline V gene are SGHAT and FQNNGV. As DNA, the CDR3 is TGTGCCAGCAGCTTGGGGACGGTCGGGCAGTACTTC. Protein sequence: CASSLGTVGQYF.

The chain employs TRBV4-3 and TRBJ2-5; TRBD2 aligns across 8 bases. Germline CDR1 and CDR2: LGHNA and YSLEER. V lost 0 bases to trimming and J lost 5 bases; unmatched junction nucleotides: 2. The CDR3 spans 14 residues. The chain's CDR3 is CASSQELAAETQYF. The CDR3 coding sequence is TGCGCCAGCAGCCAAGAACTAGCGGCGGAGACCCAGTACTTC.

This clonotype was seen more than once but under ten times. V usage is TRBV7-2 and J usage is TRBJ1-2; D call uncertain. Germline CDR1 reads SGHTA; CDR2 reads FQGNSA. Trimming stripped 4 bases from V and 6 bases from J, with 15 bases between. This CDR3 spans 14 amino acids. The CDR3 is CASSSRPGRNGYTF. CDR3 DNA: TGTGCCAGCAGCTCACGCCCAGGAAGGAATGGCTACACCTTC. Looking up the rest from reference TRBV7-2 and TRBJ1-2 gives the full variable domain: GAGVSQSPSNKVTEKGKDVELRCDPISGHTALYWYRQSLGQGLEFLIYFQGNSAPDKSGLPSDRFSAERTGGSVSTLTIQRTQQEDSAVYLCASSSRPGRNGYTFGSGTRLTVV.

The V call is TRBV11-1, the J call TRBJ2-7, with 9 nucleotides matching TRBD1. The germline CDR1 and CDR2 sequences are SGHAT and FQDESV (reference sequence). V shed 5 bases and J 5 bases; nucleotides not matched to a gene: 7. CDR3 length equals 14 residues. The CDR3 region is CASSRDREGHEQYF. The DNA of the CDR3 is TGTGCCAGCAGCCGGGACAGGGAGGGTCACGAGCAGTACTTC.

V and J are TRBV29-1 and TRBJ2-1, with D hard to call. V was shortened by 5 bases and J by 10 bases, with 12 bases between the two germline ends. Germline V CDR1 and CDR2: SQVTM, ANQGSEA. The CDR3 is made up of 11 amino acids. The CDR3 coding sequence is TGCAGCGTTTCCACGCGTACCGAGCAGTTCTTC. Translating gives CSVSTRTEQFF.

At least ten counts were recorded for this clonotype. The rearrangement links TRBV12-3 or TRBV12-4 to TRBJ2-7; D ambiguous. The length of the CDR3 is 12 residues. The germline V and J ends were trimmed by 6 bases and 2 bases, with 8 bases remaining between them. In nucleotides, the CDR3 is TGTGCCAGCAGCAAACCCACCTACGAGCAGTACTTC. Protein sequence: CASSKPTYEQYF.

This clonotype has a handful of counts. The gene calls are TRBV20-1 and TRBJ2-3; 8 bases are a match to TRBD2. The CDR3 extends over 15 amino acids. V was pared by 3 bases and J by 1 base, with 6 bases of the junction left unmatched. CDR1 and CDR2 (germline): DFQATT, SNEGSKA (reference sequence). In nucleotides, the CDR3 is TGCAGTGCTAGGCCCAGCGGGAGACGCACAGATACGCAGTATTTT. This encodes CSARPSGRRTDTQYF.

This CDR3 is CASSPPTSGSADTQYF. The CDR3 DNA follows: TGTGCCAGCAGCCCGCCGACTAGCGGGAGTGCAGATACGCAGTATTTT. The chain couples TRBV9 to TRBJ2-3; 12 nucleotides align to TRBD2. With 4 bases clipped from V and 4 bases from J, the junction kept 7 bases outside the gene matches. CDR1 and CDR2 (germline): SGDLS, YYNGEE. The CDR3 totals 16 residues. The full variable domain, completed using reference TRBV9 and TRBJ2-3, is DSGVTQTPKHLITATGQRVTLRCSPRSGDLSVYWYQQSLDQGLQFLIQYYNGEERAKGNILERFSAQQFPDLHSELNLSSLELGDSALYFCASSPPTSGSADTQYFGPGTRLTVL.